Sequencing of this T cell receptor (beta chain) was carried out in a study of T cell repertoires in cytomegalovirus infection (dated by TCRdb to between 2017 and 2020). For the wider study: Donor HLA type was relevant to the analysis, because carriage of CMV infection together with the matching HLA type was indicated by public TCR beta signatures. Broad study findings and their caveats: The ex vivo response was dominated by HLA-C-restricted CMV-specific TCR beta clonotypes, which also provided the single most frequent clonotype in two of eight donors. Cumulative frequency of public TCR beta family members discriminated carriers of CMV infection plus the relevant HLA type in this cohort and an independent approximately 400-donor cohort.

Remarks on this clonotype: The antigen this receptor binds is unknown. Per-base quality was not reported, and no clone a single base away is much larger than it.

The sequencer was an Illumina HiSeq 1500. TCRdb applied fastp at Q25 and MiXCR to the public reads, then kept only in-frame beta chains. Entries are consolidated by CDR3 protein sequence, retaining the most common genes and DNA. Counted in this sample were approximately 700,000 distinct CDR3 sequences; roughly 35% of them appeared once. The top ten hold under 3% of the sample. The source material was PBMCs. This receptor was identified in a human donor in good health (CMV status not recorded). Some clones in this sample may be carry-over from other donors' samples.

The bases read TGTGCCAGCAGCTTGGAGGGGGCCGGGGGCTACACCTTC. Its amino acids are CASSLEGAGGYTF. This chain joins TRBV7-9 to TRBJ1-2; 7 junctional bases match TRBD1. CDR1 is given as SEHNR and CDR2 as FQNEAQ, both from the germline V gene (reference sequence). The CDR3 covers 13 residues, taking in both the cysteine and the phenylalanine. Just the 39-base CDR3 DNA is kept, in frame starting at base 1. V has 3 bases trimmed and J has 8 bases trimmed; junction bases matching no gene number 6.